Sequencing of this T cell receptor beta chain was carried out in a study of post-analysis software for immune sequencing data. Notes on this clonotype: Its antigen is undetermined.

cDNA libraries for TCR beta contained unique molecular identifiers. The yield from roughly 1 to 10 million T cells was around 500,000 cDNA molecules in total. TCRdb analysed the PCR reads with MiXCR anew, one entry per CDR3 protein. The table includes roughly 600,000 distinct CDR3 sequences, 44% detected once. Study observations and caveats: Patients with multiple sclerosis recorded significantly lower normalized Chao1 diversity than controls, the study found.

The receptor's source is a girl between 10 and 17 years old with multiple sclerosis. Sequences were obtained from blood.

CDR3 in amino acids: CASSLGSGTVQETQYF. The CDR3 DNA reads TGTGCCAGCAGTTTAGGGTCCGGGACAGTCCAAGAGACCCAGTACTTC. This chain links TRBV12-3 or TRBV12-4 with TRBJ2-5; TRBD1 matches at 7 bases. The V segment lost 1 base and the J segment 1 base; nucleotides outside the gene matches: 6. This CDR3 comprises 16 residues.